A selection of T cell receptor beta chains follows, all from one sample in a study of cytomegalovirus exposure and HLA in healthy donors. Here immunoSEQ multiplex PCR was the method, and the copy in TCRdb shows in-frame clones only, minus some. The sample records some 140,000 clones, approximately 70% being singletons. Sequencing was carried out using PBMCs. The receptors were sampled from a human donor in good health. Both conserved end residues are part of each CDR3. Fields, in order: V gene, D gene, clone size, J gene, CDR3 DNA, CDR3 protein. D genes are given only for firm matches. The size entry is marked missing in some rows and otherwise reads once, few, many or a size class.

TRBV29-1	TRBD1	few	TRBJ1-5	TGCAGCGCCATACAGGGGAATCAGCCCCAGCATTTT	CSAIQGNQPQHF
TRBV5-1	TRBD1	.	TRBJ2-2	TGCGCCAGCAGCCCAAACAGGGGGGACGGCACCGGGGAGCTGTTTTTT	CASSPNRGDGTGELFF
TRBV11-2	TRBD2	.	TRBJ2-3	TGTGCCAGCAGCCCAGCGGGACTAGCGGGACCCAGTACAGATACGCAGTATTTT	CASSPAGLAGPSTDTQYF
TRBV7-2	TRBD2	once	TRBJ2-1	TGTGCCAGCAGCTTAGGGAGCGGGAGACTCTACAATGAGCAGTTCTTC	CASSLGSGRLYNEQFF
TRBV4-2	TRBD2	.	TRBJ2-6	TGTGCCAGCAGCCAGAGCGGGAGCAACCCTGGGGCCAACGTCCTGACTTTC	CASSQSGSNPGANVLTF
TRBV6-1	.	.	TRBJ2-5	TGTGCCAGCAGTGGAGGTAGGCGGGAGACCCAGTACTTC	CASSGGRRETQYF
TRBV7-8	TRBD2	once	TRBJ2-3	TGTGCCAGCAGCTTAGGCCCTGCGGGAGGCATCGATACGCAGTATTTT	CASSLGPAGGIDTQYF
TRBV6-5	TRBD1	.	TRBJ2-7	TGTGCCAGCGGGACAGGGGTTGAAGTAAGTGACGAGCAGTACTTC	CASGTGVEVSDEQYF
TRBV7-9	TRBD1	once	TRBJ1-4	TGTGCCAGCAGCTCAGACAGGGTTTTAGGTGAAAAACTGTTTTTT	CASSSDRVLGEKLFF
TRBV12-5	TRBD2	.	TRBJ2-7	TGTGCTAGTGGTTTGTCCGGACTAGCGGGGGACGAGCAGTACTTC	CASGLSGLAGDEQYF
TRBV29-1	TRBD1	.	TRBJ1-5	TGCAGCGCCAGGGGGCAGGATAGCAATCAGCCCCAGCATTTT	CSARGQDSNQPQHF
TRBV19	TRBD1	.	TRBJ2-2	TGTGCCAGTACCCCGGGGACAGTCAACACCGGGGAGCTGTTTTTT	CASTPGTVNTGELFF
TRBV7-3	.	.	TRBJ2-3	TGTGCCAGCGGGGGGAGGAGCACAGATACGCAGTATTTT	CASGGRSTDTQYF
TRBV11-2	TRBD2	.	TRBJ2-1	TGTGCCAGCAGCCCCCTGTCTAGCGGGACGTACAATGAGCAGTTCTTC	CASSPLSSGTYNEQFF
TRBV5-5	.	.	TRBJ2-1	TGTGCCAGCAGTTTCGGGACTCTGGACAATGAGCAGTTCTTC	CASSFGTLDNEQFF
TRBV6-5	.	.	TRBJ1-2	TGTGCCAGCAGTTACTCGCACTCACCCAGGCATGGCTACACCTTC	CASSYSHSPRHGYTF
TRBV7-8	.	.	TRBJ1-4	TGTGCCAGCAGCTTAGGCAGGGTGGGGGAAAAACTGTTTTTT	CASSLGRVGEKLFF
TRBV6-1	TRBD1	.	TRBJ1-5	TGTGCCAGCAAGGCAGGGGGACTCAATCAGCCCCAGCATTTT	CASKAGGLNQPQHF
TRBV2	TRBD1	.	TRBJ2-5	TGTGCCAGCAGTTTCAACAGGGGTGGGCAAGAGACCCAGTACTTC	CASSFNRGGQETQYF
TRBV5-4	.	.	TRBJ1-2	TGTGCCAGCAGCTTGCTGTCAGGATCTAACTATGGCTACACCTTC	CASSLLSGSNYGYTF
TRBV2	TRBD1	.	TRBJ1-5	TGTGCCAGCACCCCCCGGGGACAGGGGGGTGCGCCCCAGCATTTT	CASTPRGQGGAPQHF
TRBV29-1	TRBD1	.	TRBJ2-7	TGCAGCGTCGGCGGGCAACAGGGGTCTTACGAGCAGTACTTC	CSVGGQQGSYEQYF
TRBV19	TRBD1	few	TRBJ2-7	TGTGCCAGTAGTATCCAGACAGGGGTGGAATACGAGCAGTACTTC	CASSIQTGVEYEQYF